Following are 20 T cell receptor beta chains from one sample sequenced in a study of T cell changes during pregnancy in multiple sclerosis. Libraries were prepared by immunoSEQ multiplex PCR; TCRdb keeps only in-frame clonotypes and omits some of them. Among 73,000 or so clones listed, 75% to 95% were seen once. This material consisted of peripheral blood, taken in the second trimester of pregnancy. These receptors came from a female donor with multiple sclerosis, enrolled in a pregnancy study.

The chain carries TRBV6-4 and TRBJ1-1; maybe TRBD1 (5 bases). The germline V gene has CDR1 MRHNA and CDR2 SNTAGT. CDR3 length: 13 residues. Trimming stripped 3 bases from V and 1 base from J, with 6 bases between. CDR3 region: CASSEGENTEAFF. The CDR3, as DNA: TGTGCCAGCAGTGAAGGGGAGAACACTGAAGCTTTCTTT.

The J gene is TRBJ1-2, the V gene TRBV4-2, with 7 bases lining up with TRBD1. The CDR3 is made up of 13 amino acids. Trimming removed 4 bases from V and 7 bases from J; junction bases left unmatched: 6. Germline lookup yields CDR1 LGHNA and CDR2 YNFKEQ. CDR3: CASSPGGGGGYTF. CDR3 DNA: TGTGCCAGCAGCCCAGGGGGAGGTGGTGGCTACACCTTC.

The chain is built from TRBV5-6 and TRBJ2-2, with a tentative D call TRBD1 (6 bases). CDR3 size: 16 residues. Germline V lookup: CDR1 SGHDT, CDR2 YYEEEE. The V and J ends lost 3 bases and 4 bases respectively, with 16 bases between them. CDR3 sequence reads: CASSSGSGGSTGELFF. In DNA form, the CDR3 reads TGTGCCAGCAGCTCTGGTTCTGGGGGCAGCACCGGGGAGCTGTTTTTT.

The chain couples TRBV7-2 to TRBJ2-5; D not certain. Deletions cut 11 bases from V and 4 bases from J, with 17 bases between. This CDR3 comprises 13 residues. The germline gives CDR1 SGHTA, CDR2 FQGNSA. As DNA, the CDR3 is TGTGCCGCCTCGGCCGGAGCCGCAGAGACCCAGTACTTC. Its protein is CAASAGAAETQYF.

The chain carries TRBV4-3 and TRBJ1-4; D not resolved. CDR3 length: 15 residues. V was trimmed by 3 bases and J by 1 base, leaving 9 bases between them. CDR1 and CDR2 from the germline V gene are LGHNA and YSLEER. The chain's CDR3 is CASSHSGRTNEKLFF. The CDR3 DNA reads TGCGCCAGCAGCCACTCGGGTAGAACTAATGAAAAACTGTTTTTT.

The J gene is TRBJ2-1, the V gene TRBV7-9; 10 positions match TRBD1. Unmatched junction bases numbered 2, after V lost 2 bases and J lost 1 base. Germline CDR1 and CDR2: SEHNR and FQNEAQ (reference sequence). The CDR3 is made up of 16 amino acids. The chain's CDR3 is CASSLRGQGSYNEQFF. In nucleotides, the CDR3 is TGTGCCAGCAGCTTAAGGGGACAGGGGTCCTACAATGAGCAGTTCTTC. Together with reference TRBV7-9 and TRBJ2-1, the CDR3 gives the full variable domain: DTGVSQNPRHKITKRGQNVTFRCDPISEHNRLYWYRQTLGQGPEFLTYFQNEAQLEKSRLLSDRFSAERPKGSFSTLEIQRTEQGDSAMYLCASSLRGQGSYNEQFFGPGTRLTVL.

V is TRBV7-2 and J is TRBJ2-5, with D perhaps TRBD1 (7 bases). CDR1 and CDR2 (germline): SGHTA, FQGNSA. This CDR3 region has 14 residues. The V end lost 1 base, the J end lost 4 bases, and 10 bases lay between the germline ends. DNA of the CDR3: TGTGCCAGCAGCTTAGTTCAGGGGGGAGAGACCCAGTACTTC. It translates to CASSLVQGGETQYF.

The rearrangement uses TRBV7-2 and TRBJ2-1; 8 nucleotides align to TRBD2. Germline assignment: CDR1 SGHTA and CDR2 FQGNSA. This CDR3 has 17 amino acids. Losses at the gene ends were 4 bases for V and 3 bases for J; bases not matched to a gene: 11. In DNA form, the CDR3 reads TGTGCCAGCAGCTCGGTGAACAAGCGGGGGTTCTACAATGAGCAGTTCTTC. Translating it yields CASSSVNKRGFYNEQFF.

This clone was observed once. The chain uses TRBV5-4 and TRBJ2-2; TRBD2 might be the D (6 bases). The CDR3 is 16 residues long. V lost 2 bases, J lost 4 bases, and 15 bases lay in between. In germline, CDR1 is SGHNT, CDR2 YYREEE (reference sequence). CDR3 sequence: CASSFGGTRITGELFF. CDR3 DNA: TGTGCCAGCAGCTTTGGGGGGACGCGAATCACCGGGGAGCTGTTTTTT.

The chain combines TRBV19 with TRBJ1-4; D gene ambiguous. CDR1 is LNHDA, CDR2 SQIVND, per germline (reference sequence). The CDR3 has 13 amino acids. The V end was cut by 6 bases, the J end by 1 base, with 6 bases between. The DNA for the CDR3 is TGTGCCAGTAGGGCGGGAACTAATGAAAAACTGTTTTTT. Translation: CASRAGTNEKLFF.

The chain is built from TRBV11-1 and TRBJ2-1; 13 bases match TRBD2. The germline V gene encodes CDR1 SGHAT and CDR2 FQDESV (reference sequence). The J segment lost 2 bases and the V segment lost 7 bases, leaving 8 bases of the junction unmatched. The CDR3 covers 17 residues. Here the CDR3 reads CASTKLTSGGAYNEQFF. The CDR3, as DNA: TGTGCCAGCACCAAACTAACTAGCGGGGGGGCCTACAATGAGCAGTTCTTC.

The chain carries TRBV7-9 and TRBJ1-2; no firm D call. V was clipped by 4 bases and J by 0 bases, with 15 bases between them. CDR3 length: 16 residues. CDR1 is SEHNR and CDR2 is FQNEAQ in the germline V gene (reference sequence). CDR3 residues: CASSSPRLQANYGYTF. In DNA, the CDR3 is TGTGCCAGCAGCTCCCCCCGCTTGCAGGCTAACTATGGCTACACCTTC.

The gene calls are TRBV21-1 and TRBJ2-7; the D call in the table, TRBD1, was not verified against the DNA. TRBV21-1 constitutes a pseudogene. The CDR3 covers 17 residues. The CDR3 is CASSKVAPTGSPDEQYF. CDR3 nucleotide sequence: TGTGCCAGCAGCAAAGTTGCCCCAACAGGGTCCCCCGACGAGCAGTACTTC.

The gene calls are TRBV2 and TRBJ1-6; perhaps TRBD1 as D (6 bases). The CDR3 totals 14 residues. The V end was cut by 8 bases, the J end by 6 bases, with 14 bases between. Germline CDR1 reads SNHLY; CDR2 reads FYNNEI. The CDR3 DNA sequence: TGTGCCAGCTTGCTAGGACAGTTTAATTCACCCCTCCACTTT. Encoded protein: CASLLGQFNSPLHF.

This chain links TRBV19 with TRBJ1-3; D may be TRBD1 (5 bases). The V and J ends lost 7 bases and 0 bases respectively, with 10 bases between them. The germline CDR1 and CDR2 sequences are LNHDA and SQIVND (reference sequence). The CDR3 sequence is 14 residues long. The CDR3 nucleotides are TGTGCCAGTATCGCCAGGGCCTCTGGAAACACCATATATTTT. Translating it yields CASIARASGNTIYF.

CDR3 sequence: CASSLTGAGELFF. CDR3 in DNA: TGTGCCAGCAGCCTGACAGGAGCCGGGGAGCTGTTTTTT. The rearrangement joins TRBV9 to TRBJ2-2; D may be TRBD1 (6 bases). CDR3 length: 13 amino acids. Germline values: CDR1 SGDLS, CDR2 YYNGEE. V was shortened by 4 bases and J by 6 bases, with 10 bases between the two germline ends.

The chain couples TRBV9 to TRBJ1-6; D gene uncertain. The germline V gene has CDR1 SGDLS and CDR2 YYNGEE. Trimming shortened V by 0 bases and J by 7 bases, and 8 bases separated the two germline ends. This CDR3 is built from 14 residues. The CDR3 loop reads CASSVDQWNSPLHF. CDR3 bases: TGTGCCAGCAGCGTAGATCAGTGGAATTCACCCCTCCACTTT.

The chain joins TRBV21-1 to TRBJ1-2; the table's D call of TRBD1 was not tested on the DNA. TRBV21-1 is a pseudogene segment. CDR3 length: 13 residues. CDR3 residues: CASNLLQGDSYTF. DNA for the CDR3: TGTGCCAGCAACCTACTACAGGGGGACAGCTACACCTTC.

This chain links TRBV12-5 with TRBJ2-7, with D possibly matching TRBD1 (6 bases). The CDR3 totals 13 residues. From germline, CDR1 is LGHNT and CDR2 FRNRAP. The V and J ends lost 1 base and 9 bases respectively, with 13 bases between them. The DNA for the CDR3 is TGTGCTAGTGGTTTGGCAACAGGGAATTTGCAGTACTTC. Residues: CASGLATGNLQYF.

The chain couples TRBV19 to TRBJ1-5; possible D gene TRBD1, 5 bases. Trimming shortened V by 6 bases and J by 0 bases, and 15 bases separated the two germline ends. The CDR3 has 16 residues. CDR1 LNHDA and CDR2 SQIVND come from the germline V gene (reference sequence). CDR3 bases: TGTGCCAGTAGCCAAGGACGGGACTATAGCAATCAGCCCCAGCATTTT. Residues: CASSQGRDYSNQPQHF.